The 21 T cell receptor beta chains below all came from one sample that was sequenced in a study of blood T cell repertoires in COVID-19. Profiled with immunoSEQ multiplex PCR; TCRdb holds only in-frame clones, not every one. Here the sample spans about 220,000 clones, 70% to 90% being singletons. Sequenced material: peripheral blood. Receptors were obtained from a woman in her 70s with COVID-19, enrolled during active disease.

This chain joins TRBV3-1 (or the pseudogene TRBV3-2) and TRBJ1-5, with D maybe TRBD1 (5 bases). This CDR3 region has 15 residues. Germline values: CDR1 LGHDT, CDR2 YNNKEL (reference sequence). The germline V and J ends were trimmed by 0 bases and 6 bases, with 12 bases remaining between them. The CDR3 DNA is TGTGCCAGCAGCCAAGATAGGGGTTACGGTCAGCCCCAGCATTTT. Protein: CASSQDRGYGQPQHF.

The chain links TRBV11-2 to TRBJ2-5, with 8 nucleotides matching TRBD2. CDR1 SGHAT and CDR2 FQNNGV come from the germline V gene. The V and J ends lost 4 bases and 7 bases, in that order; junction bases with no gene match: 14. The CDR3 loop spans 16 amino acids. The CDR3 DNA follows: TGTGCCAGCAGCTCTGGGCCCGGGACTAGTCGGTCGACCCAGTACTTC. It encodes CASSSGPGTSRSTQYF.

The chain couples TRBV6-5 to TRBJ1-5; D is unclear. V lost 8 bases and J 0 bases, leaving 8 bases between the germline ends. The CDR3 has 13 residues. Germline CDR1 and CDR2: MNHEY and SVGAGI. The CDR3 loop is CASAQVSNQPQHF. DNA for the CDR3: TGTGCCAGCGCTCAGGTTAGCAATCAGCCCCAGCATTTT.

To note about this clone: The same CDR3 also results from other DNA sequences found in this sample. The rearrangement links TRBV9 to TRBJ2-2; 11 positions agree with TRBD2. CDR1 and CDR2 from the germline V gene are SGDLS and YYNGEE. The junction had 6 bases not matched to a gene; V was cut back by 2 bases and J by 3 bases. CDR3 size: 17 residues. For the CDR3, the DNA is TGTGCCAGCAGCGTCATAGCGGGGGGGCCTGACACCGGGGAGCTGTTTTTT. Amino acid sequence: CASSVIAGGPDTGELFF.

This chain uses TRBV7-9 with TRBJ2-3; D remains unclear. CDR3 size: 12 residues. The germline V and J ends were trimmed by 5 bases and 3 bases, with 6 bases remaining between them. The germline CDR1 and CDR2 sequences are SEHNR and FQNEAQ (reference sequence). CDR3 DNA sequence: TGTGCCAGCAGCCAAATTACAGATACGCAGTATTTT. It codes for CASSQITDTQYF.

The V and J genes are TRBV7-9 and TRBJ1-2, with a weak D call TRBD1 (6 bases). The CDR3 contains 15 residues. CDR1 SEHNR and CDR2 FQNEAQ come from the germline V gene (reference sequence). V was shortened by 4 bases and J by 4 bases, with 16 bases between the two germline ends. CDR3 DNA sequence: TGTGCCAGCAGCTCAGGACAGCCGAGTGTCTATGGCTACACCTTC. Translated, it gives CASSSGQPSVYGYTF.

This chain uses TRBV27 with TRBJ2-5, with 9 bases matching TRBD2. The CDR3 has 13 residues. CDR1 is MNHEY, CDR2 SMNVEV, per germline (reference sequence). V lost 6 bases and J lost 5; bases outside the gene matches: 4. In nucleotides, the CDR3 is TGTGCCAGCAGGGGACTAGCAAGGGAGACCCAGTACTTC. Amino acids: CASRGLARETQYF.

This sequence joins TRBV20-1 and TRBJ1-5, with D unclear. This CDR3 has 14 residues. The germline V gene encodes CDR1 DFQATT and CDR2 SNEGSKA (reference sequence). V was trimmed by 3 bases and J by 3 bases, leaving 12 bases between them. The CDR3 region is CSASIPVSNQPQHF. CDR3 sequence (DNA): TGCAGTGCTAGTATTCCGGTATCCAATCAGCCCCAGCATTTT.

The genes are TRBV19 and TRBJ1-1, with D perhaps matching TRBD1 (5 bases). Trimming took 5 bases from V and 5 from J, leaving 15 bases between them. The CDR3 spans 14 residues. CDR1 is LNHDA, CDR2 SQIVND, per germline (reference sequence). CDR3 sequence: CASSAGPRRTEAFF. CDR3 nucleotides: TGTGCCAGTAGTGCGGGACCTCGAAGGACTGAAGCTTTCTTT.

The chain couples TRBV5-6 to TRBJ1-2; 10 bases align to TRBD1. Germline-derived CDR1 and CDR2 are SGHDT and YYEEEE. This CDR3 is built from 14 residues. J was trimmed by 10 bases and V by 2 bases; bases with no gene match: 8. The CDR3 sequence: CASSLASGTGDYTF. Here the CDR3 DNA reads TGTGCCAGCAGCTTAGCCTCCGGGACAGGGGACTACACCTTC.

In its sample, this clone was seen once. The genes are TRBV9 and TRBJ1-1, with 8 bases that match TRBD1. Germline V CDR1 and CDR2: SGDLS, YYNGEE. CDR3 size: 15 residues. V gave up 6 bases and J gave up 5 bases; unmatched junction bases: 12. CDR3 bases: TGTGCCAGCAACAAAGGTTGGACAGGGAGTACTGAAGCTTTCTTT. Encoded protein: CASNKGWTGSTEAFF.

The rearrangement links TRBV10-3 to TRBJ2-3, with 8 bases fitting TRBD2. V was clipped by 6 bases and J by 4 bases; unmatched bases: 12. The CDR3 runs 16 residues. Per germline, CDR1 ENHRY and CDR2 SYGVKD. CDR3 bases: TGTGCCATCAGCTACTCAGAGGCGCGGGAGGCAGATACGCAGTATTTT. Its translation: CAISYSEAREADTQYF.

This sequence joins TRBV19 and TRBJ1-1; D ambiguous. With 3 bases removed from V and 4 bases from J, the gap between germline ends came to 15 bases. The CDR3 runs to 15 residues. The germline CDR1 and CDR2 sequences are LNHDA and SQIVND (reference sequence). The chain's CDR3 is CASSISLREGTEAFF. CDR3 sequence (DNA): TGTGCCAGTAGTATCAGTTTGAGGGAAGGCACTGAAGCTTTCTTT.

The chain combines TRBV6-2 or TRBV6-3 with TRBJ2-2, with 9 nucleotides matching TRBD2. CDR3 length: 15 amino acids. J lost 5 bases, V lost 5 bases, and 6 bases had no gene match. CDR1 MNHEY and CDR2 SVGEGT come from the germline V gene. The CDR3 protein is CASSPGLAWTGELFF. DNA of the CDR3: TGTGCCAGCAGTCCCGGACTAGCGTGGACCGGGGAGCTGTTTTTT.

The sample holds one count of this clone. V gene TRBV14 combines with J gene TRBJ2-7; 7 bases line up with TRBD1. The CDR3 contains 16 residues. Germline assignment: CDR1 SGHDN and CDR2 FVKESK. V was clipped by 2 bases and J by 1 base; unmatched bases: 8. The CDR3 coding sequence is TGTGCCAGCAGCCAACGAGCGACAGGGCTGTCCTACGAGCAGTACTTC. Its translation is CASSQRATGLSYEQYF.

The genes are TRBV27 and TRBJ1-2; D might be TRBD1 (6 bases). V was cut by 3 bases and J by 7 bases, with 15 bases left in between. CDR3 length: 14 residues. Germline V gene sequence: CDR1 MNHEY, CDR2 SMNVEV (reference sequence). The CDR3 protein is CASSFVTGSAGYTF. CDR3 coding DNA: TGTGCCAGCAGTTTTGTTACAGGGAGCGCTGGCTACACCTTC.

The chain couples TRBV5-1 to TRBJ2-1; D perhaps matches TRBD2 (5 bases). The germline gives CDR1 SGHRS, CDR2 YFSETQ. Deletions cut 0 bases from V and 6 bases from J, with 19 bases between. This CDR3 contains 17 residues. The CDR3 region has the DNA TGCGCCAGCAGCTTGGGGTGGGAGAAAGATCCCGGCAATGAGCAGTTCTTC. The encoded protein is CASSLGWEKDPGNEQFF.

The V gene is TRBV4-2, the J gene TRBJ1-5; no reliable D call. The CDR3 covers 14 residues. Trimming pared 1 base from V and 1 base from J, leaving 5 bases between. The germline V gene encodes CDR1 LGHNA and CDR2 YNFKEQ. CDR3 residues: CASSQVLSNQPQHF. As DNA, the CDR3 is TGTGCCAGCAGCCAAGTATTAAGCAATCAGCCCCAGCATTTT.

V usage is TRBV4-2 and J usage is TRBJ2-4; 12 positions match TRBD2. Unmatched junction bases numbered 7, after V lost 0 bases and J lost 1 base. The germline CDR1 and CDR2 sequences are LGHNA and YNFKEQ. The length of the CDR3 is 19 residues. The CDR3 DNA is TGTGCCAGCAGCCAAGATCTAGCGGGGGGGCGAAGGGCCAAAAACATTCAGTACTTC. It specifies CASSQDLAGGRRAKNIQYF.

This chain joins TRBV5-4 and TRBJ2-2, with D perhaps TRBD1 (5 bases). Germline V CDR1 and CDR2: SGHNT, YYREEE (reference sequence). The CDR3 extends over 14 amino acids. V was shortened by 4 bases and J by 1 base, with 8 bases between the two germline ends. The CDR3 is CASSRGQNTGELFF. Written as DNA, the CDR3 is TGTGCCAGCAGCCGAGGACAGAACACCGGGGAGCTGTTTTTT.

The chain employs TRBV9 and TRBJ1-2; D is perhaps TRBD1 (6 bases). This CDR3 has 16 residues. Per the germline V gene, CDR1 is SGDLS and CDR2 is YYNGEE. Trimming took off 3 bases at V and 8 bases at J, with 23 bases between the two ends. CDR3 DNA sequence: TGTGCCAGCAGCGCCCTCAGGGGCCAGGCGGACCGGGGCTACACCTTC. Its translation is CASSALRGQADRGYTF.